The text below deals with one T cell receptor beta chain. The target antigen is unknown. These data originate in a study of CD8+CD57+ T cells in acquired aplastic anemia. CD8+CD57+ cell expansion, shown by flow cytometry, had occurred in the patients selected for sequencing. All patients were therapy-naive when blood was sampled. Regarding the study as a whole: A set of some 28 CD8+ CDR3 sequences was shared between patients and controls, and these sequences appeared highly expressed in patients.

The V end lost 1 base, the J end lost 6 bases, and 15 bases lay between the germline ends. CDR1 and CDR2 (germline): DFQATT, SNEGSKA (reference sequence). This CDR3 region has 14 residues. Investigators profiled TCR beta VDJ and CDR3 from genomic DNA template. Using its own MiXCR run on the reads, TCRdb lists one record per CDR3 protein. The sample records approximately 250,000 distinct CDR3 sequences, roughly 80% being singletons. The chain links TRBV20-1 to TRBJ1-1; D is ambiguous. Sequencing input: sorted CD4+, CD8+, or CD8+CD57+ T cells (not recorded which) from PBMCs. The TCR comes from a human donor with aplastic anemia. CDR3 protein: CSARGGNSYAEAFF. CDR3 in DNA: TGCAGTGCTAGAGGGGGAAATTCCTACGCTGAAGCTTTCTTT.